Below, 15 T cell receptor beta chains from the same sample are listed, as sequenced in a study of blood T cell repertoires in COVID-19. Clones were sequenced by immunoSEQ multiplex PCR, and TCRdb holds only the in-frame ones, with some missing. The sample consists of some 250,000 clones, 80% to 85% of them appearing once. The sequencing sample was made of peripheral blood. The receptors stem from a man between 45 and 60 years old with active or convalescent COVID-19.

CDR3 loop: CASSLIGTGLNTEAFF. The CDR3 DNA is TGTGCCAGCAGCTTGATTGGGACAGGGCTGAACACTGAAGCTTTCTTT. The chain links TRBV5-6 to TRBJ1-1; 9 bases are shared with TRBD1. This CDR3 has 16 residues. The ends lost 1 base at V and 0 bases at J; junction bases unmatched: 4. Per the germline V gene, CDR1 is SGHDT and CDR2 is YYEEEE.

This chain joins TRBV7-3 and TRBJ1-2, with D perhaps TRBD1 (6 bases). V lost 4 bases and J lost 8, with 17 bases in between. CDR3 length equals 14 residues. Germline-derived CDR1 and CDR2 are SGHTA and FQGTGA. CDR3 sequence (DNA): TGTGCCAGCAGCTCGTTTACAGGGTTTGAAGGCTACACCTTC. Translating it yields CASSSFTGFEGYTF.

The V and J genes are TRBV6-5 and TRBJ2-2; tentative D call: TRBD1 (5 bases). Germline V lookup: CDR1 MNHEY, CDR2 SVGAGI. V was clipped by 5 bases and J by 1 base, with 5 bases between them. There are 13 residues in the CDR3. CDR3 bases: TGTGCCAGCAGTACAGGGAACACCGGGGAGCTGTTTTTT. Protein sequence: CASSTGNTGELFF.

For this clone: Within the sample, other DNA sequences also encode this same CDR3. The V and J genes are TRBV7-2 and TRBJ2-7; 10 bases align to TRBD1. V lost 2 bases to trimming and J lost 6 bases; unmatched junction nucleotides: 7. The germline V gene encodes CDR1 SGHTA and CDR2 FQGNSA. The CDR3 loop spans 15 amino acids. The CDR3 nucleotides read TGTGCCAGCAGCTTAACGACAGGGGGCTTAGGCGAGCAGTACTTC. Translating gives CASSLTTGGLGEQYF.

For the CDR3, the DNA is TGCAGCGTTGGACTAGGGACCGGGGAGCTGTTTTTT. This gives the protein CSVGLGTGELFF. The chain has TRBV29-1 and TRBJ2-2; TRBD2 might be the D (6 bases). V gave up 4 bases and J gave up 5 bases, with 8 bases separating them. The CDR3 has 12 amino acids. CDR1 and CDR2 from the germline V gene are SQVTM and ANQGSEA.

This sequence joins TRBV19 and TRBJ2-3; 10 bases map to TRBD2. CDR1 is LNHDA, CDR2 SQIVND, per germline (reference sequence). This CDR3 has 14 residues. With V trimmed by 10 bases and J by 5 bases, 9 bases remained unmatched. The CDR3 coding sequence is TGTGCCACCTCACTAGCGGGGAGGTTAGATACGCAGTATTTT. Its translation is CATSLAGRLDTQYF.

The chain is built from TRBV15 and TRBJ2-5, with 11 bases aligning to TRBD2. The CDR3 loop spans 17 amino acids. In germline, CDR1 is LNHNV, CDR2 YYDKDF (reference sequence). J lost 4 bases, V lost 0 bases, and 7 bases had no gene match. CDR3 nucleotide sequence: TGTGCCACCAGCAGAGATCGACCCCTAGCGGGGGGAGAGACCCAGTACTTC. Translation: CATSRDRPLAGGETQYF.

The DNA for the CDR3 is TGTGCCAGCAGCCGGACTCCGGGACAGGGAAGCAATGAGCAGTTCTTC. Translated: CASSRTPGQGSNEQFF. The chain joins TRBV9 to TRBJ2-1, with 9 bases aligning to TRBD1. CDR3 size: 16 residues. Germline V lookup: CDR1 SGDLS, CDR2 YYNGEE. Unmatched junction bases numbered 11, after V lost 4 bases and J lost 6 bases.

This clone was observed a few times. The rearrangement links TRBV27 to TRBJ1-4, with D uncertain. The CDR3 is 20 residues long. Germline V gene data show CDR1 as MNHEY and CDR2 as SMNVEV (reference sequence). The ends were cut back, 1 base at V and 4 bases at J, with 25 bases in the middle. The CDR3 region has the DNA TGTGCCAGCAGTTTATTCTACGTTGGCGGGAAGGGAATGGGTAATGAAAAACTGTTTTTT. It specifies CASSLFYVGGKGMGNEKLFF.

CDR3: CASSPGQGPTDTQYF. CDR3 bases: TGTGCCAGCTCACCGGGACAGGGGCCCACAGATACGCAGTATTTT. The chain recombines TRBV18 with TRBJ2-3, with 10 bases matching TRBD1. V shed 3 bases and J 2 bases; nucleotides not matched to a gene: 2. The CDR3 sequence is 15 residues long. The germline V gene encodes CDR1 KGHSH and CDR2 LQKENI.

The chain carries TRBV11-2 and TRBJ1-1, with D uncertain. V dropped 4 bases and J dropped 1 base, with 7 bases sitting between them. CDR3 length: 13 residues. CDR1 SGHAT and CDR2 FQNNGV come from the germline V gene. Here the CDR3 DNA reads TGTGCCAGCAGCTACAAACAGAACACTGAAGCTTTCTTT. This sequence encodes CASSYKQNTEAFF.

The CDR3 protein is CASSFPGDNEKLFF. In nucleotides, the CDR3 is TGTGCCAGCAGCTTCCCGGGGGATAATGAAAAACTGTTTTTT. V gene TRBV5-4 combines with J gene TRBJ1-4; perhaps TRBD1 as D (5 bases). The CDR3 totals 14 residues. Trimming removed 2 bases from V and 4 bases from J, with 9 bases in between. CDR1 and CDR2 (germline): SGHNT, YYREEE (reference sequence).

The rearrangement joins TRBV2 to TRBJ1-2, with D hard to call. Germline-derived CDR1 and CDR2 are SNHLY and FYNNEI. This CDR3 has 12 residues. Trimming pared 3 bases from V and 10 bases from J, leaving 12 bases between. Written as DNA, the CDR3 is TGTGCCAGCAGTGAGGTCCCCGGAGTCTACACCTTC. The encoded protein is CASSEVPGVYTF.

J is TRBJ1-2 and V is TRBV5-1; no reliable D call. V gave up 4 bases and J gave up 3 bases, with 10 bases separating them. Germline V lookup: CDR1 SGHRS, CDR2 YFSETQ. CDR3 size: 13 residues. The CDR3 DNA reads TGCGCCAGCAGCGCCGAGGTGGACTATGGCTACACCTTC. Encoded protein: CASSAEVDYGYTF. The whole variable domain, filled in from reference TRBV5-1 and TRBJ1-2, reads KAGVTQTPRYLIKTRGQQVTLSCSPISGHRSVSWYQQTPGQGLQFLFEYFSETQRNKGNFPGRFSGRQFSNSRSEMNVSTLELGDSALYLCASSAEVDYGYTFGSGTRLTVV.

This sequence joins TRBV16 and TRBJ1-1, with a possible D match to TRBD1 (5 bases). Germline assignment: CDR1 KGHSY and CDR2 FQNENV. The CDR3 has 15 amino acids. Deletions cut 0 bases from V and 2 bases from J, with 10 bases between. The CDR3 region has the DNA TGTGCCAGCAGCCAATCTGGGGGGGGAAACACTGAAGCTTTCTTT. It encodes CASSQSGGGNTEAFF.